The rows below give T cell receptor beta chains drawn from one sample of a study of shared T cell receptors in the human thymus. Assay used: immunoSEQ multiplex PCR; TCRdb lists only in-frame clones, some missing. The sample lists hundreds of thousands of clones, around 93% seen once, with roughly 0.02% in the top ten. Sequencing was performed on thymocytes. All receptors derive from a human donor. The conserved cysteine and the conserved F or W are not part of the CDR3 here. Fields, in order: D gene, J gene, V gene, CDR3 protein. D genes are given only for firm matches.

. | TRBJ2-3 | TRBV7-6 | ASSSTASGVFTTDTQY
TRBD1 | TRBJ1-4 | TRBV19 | ASSIDRGTGGEKLF
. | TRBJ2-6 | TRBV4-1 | ASSSQYFGWTSRPGANVLT
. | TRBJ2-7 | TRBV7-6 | ASSLAGHYEQY
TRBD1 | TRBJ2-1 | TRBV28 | ASSPKLPDRVSYNEQF
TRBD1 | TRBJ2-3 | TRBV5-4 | ASSLRQGHTDTQY
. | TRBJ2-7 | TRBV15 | ATSRVPPLERYEQY
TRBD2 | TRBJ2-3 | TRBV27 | ASKGKATNLAGEDTQY
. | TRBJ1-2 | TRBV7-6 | ASSPRGANYGYT
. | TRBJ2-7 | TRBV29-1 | SVPAGNEQY
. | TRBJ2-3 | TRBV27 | ASSRRRDTQY
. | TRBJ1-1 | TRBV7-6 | ASSPILTDTEAF
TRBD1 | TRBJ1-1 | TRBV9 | ASSVTGANTEAF
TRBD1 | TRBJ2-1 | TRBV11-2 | ASSAYRGGNLPPYNEQF
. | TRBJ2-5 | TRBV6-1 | ASTRYQETQY
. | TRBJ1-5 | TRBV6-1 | ASSEAQGHDQPQH
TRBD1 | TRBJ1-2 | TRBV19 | ASSTPGQGASYGYT
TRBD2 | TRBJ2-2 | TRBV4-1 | ASSQDLGPRGERENTGELF
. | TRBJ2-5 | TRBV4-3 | ASSQDQETQY
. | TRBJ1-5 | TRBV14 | ASSQARPYPYNQPQH
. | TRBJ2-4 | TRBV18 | ASSPVSGAAKNIQY
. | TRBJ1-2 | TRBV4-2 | ASNRGRDTKNYGYT
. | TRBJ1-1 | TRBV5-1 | ASSFDSYTEAF
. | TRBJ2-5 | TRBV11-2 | ASSLHRVETQY
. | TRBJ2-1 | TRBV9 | ASSGGQAAATRGEQF
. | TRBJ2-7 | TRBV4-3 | ASSQDYPSYEQY
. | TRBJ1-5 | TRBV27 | ASSFLHKTGFNQPQH
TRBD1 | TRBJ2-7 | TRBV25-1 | ASSETPQGAINEQY
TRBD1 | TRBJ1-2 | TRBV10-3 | AISDKDRDGYT
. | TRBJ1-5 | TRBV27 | ASKNGSNQPQH
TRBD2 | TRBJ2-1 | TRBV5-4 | ASSFGLAEYNEQF
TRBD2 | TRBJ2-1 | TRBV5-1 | ASSISFETSGSYNEQF
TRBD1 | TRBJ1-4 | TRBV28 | ASSPTGRDWTNEKLF
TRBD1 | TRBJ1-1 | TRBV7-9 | ASTPGGPEAF
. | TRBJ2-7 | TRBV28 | ASSAPGTLAYEQY
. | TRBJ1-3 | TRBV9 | ASSAAGHSSGNTIY
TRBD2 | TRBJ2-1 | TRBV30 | AWRPGLALNEQF
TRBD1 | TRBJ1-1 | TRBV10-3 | AISLTGIEAF
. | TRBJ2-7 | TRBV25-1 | ASSILGAYEQY
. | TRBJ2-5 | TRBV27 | ASSARTAQETQY
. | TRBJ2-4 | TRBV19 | ASNQWAAEGKAKNIQY
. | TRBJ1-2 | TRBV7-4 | ASSLERLEANYGYT
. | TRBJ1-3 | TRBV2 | ASNLKGVGVGLTGNTIY
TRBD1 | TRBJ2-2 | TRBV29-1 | SVDEAGQGPTTGELF
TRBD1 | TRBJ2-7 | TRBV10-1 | ASSELFRDRSYEQY
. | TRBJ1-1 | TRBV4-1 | ASSAGQRNTEAF
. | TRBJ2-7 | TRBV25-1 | ASSESRSSYEQY
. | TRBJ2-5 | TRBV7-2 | ASSHPCGYQETQY
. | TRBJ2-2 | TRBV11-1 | ASSGGRGSGELF
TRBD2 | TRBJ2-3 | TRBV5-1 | ASYLAGDEDTQY
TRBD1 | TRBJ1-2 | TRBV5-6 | ASSRTGTEANYGYT
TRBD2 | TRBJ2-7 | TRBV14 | ASSLYALAGGPHEQY
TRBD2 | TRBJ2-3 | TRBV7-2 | ASSLGRLAGPTDTQY
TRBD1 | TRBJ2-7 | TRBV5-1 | ASSSQGGYSYEQY
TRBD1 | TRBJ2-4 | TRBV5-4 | ASSGTGQGPNIQY
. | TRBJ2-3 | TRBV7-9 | ASSLPARLTKSTDTQY
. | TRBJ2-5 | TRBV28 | ASSFRDTGAETQY